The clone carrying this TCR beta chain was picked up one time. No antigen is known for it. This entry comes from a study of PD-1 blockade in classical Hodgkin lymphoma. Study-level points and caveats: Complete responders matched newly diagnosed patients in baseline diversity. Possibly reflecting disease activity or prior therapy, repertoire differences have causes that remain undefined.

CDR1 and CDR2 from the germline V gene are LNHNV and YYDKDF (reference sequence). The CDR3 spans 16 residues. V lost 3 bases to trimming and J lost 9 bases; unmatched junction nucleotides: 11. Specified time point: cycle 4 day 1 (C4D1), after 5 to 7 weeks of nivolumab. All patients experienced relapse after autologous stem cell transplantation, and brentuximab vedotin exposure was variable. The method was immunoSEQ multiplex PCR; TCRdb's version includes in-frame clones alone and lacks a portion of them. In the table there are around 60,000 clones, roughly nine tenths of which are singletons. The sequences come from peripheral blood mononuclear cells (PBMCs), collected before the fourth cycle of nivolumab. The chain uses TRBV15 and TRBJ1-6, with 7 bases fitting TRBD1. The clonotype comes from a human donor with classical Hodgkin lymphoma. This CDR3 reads CATSSRDSEFGSPLHF. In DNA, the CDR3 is TGTGCCACCAGCAGCCGGGACAGTGAATTTGGTTCACCCCTCCACTTT. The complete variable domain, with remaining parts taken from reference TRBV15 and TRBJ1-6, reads DAMVIQNPRYQVTQFGKPVTLSCSQTLNHNVMYWYQQKSSQAPKLLFHYYDKDFNNEADTPDNFQSRRPNTSFCFLDIRSPGLGDTAMYLCATSSRDSEFGSPLHFGNGTRLTVT.